Included here is one T cell receptor (beta chain) sequence, with context. The data originate from a study of blood T cell repertoires in COVID-19. Per the authors' pipeline: Amplification of reference gene primers provided the estimated nucleated cell counts. Produced via immunoSEQ multiplex PCR; TCRdb's table is partial and in-frame only. V and J calls and clone size are as listed in that table; D and trimming were resolved from the DNA. In the table there are 150,000 or so clones, about 87% of which are singletons. Sample: peripheral blood. The clonotype originates from an elderly man with acute or convalescent COVID-19.

The CDR3: CASSFTGDTQYF. CDR3 bases: TGTGCCAGCAGTTTTACGGGAGATACGCAGTATTTT. The rearrangement links TRBV12-3 or TRBV12-4 to TRBJ2-3; D uncertain. V lost 3 bases and J lost 5, with 6 bases in between. CDR3 length equals 12 residues.